The 23 T cell receptor beta chains presented below share a single source sample, sequenced in a study of cytomegalovirus exposure and HLA in healthy donors listed by TCRdb under 2017. Libraries came from the immunoSEQ multiplex PCR assay. The multiplex PCR relied on a mix of 60 forward primers for TCR Vbeta segments and 13 reverse primers for TCR Jbeta segments. The table was pulled from immuneACCESS by TCRdb, which kept in-frame rearrangements only. Such tables lose some clones; where checked, under half of the loss comes from unresolved V genes, and the rest has no known cause. The table for this sample lists approximately 220,000 clones; roughly 88% of them were counted only once. Jointly, the top ten make up 0.71% of the sample. The sequenced material came from PBMCs. The receptor set was obtained from a boy between 2 and 10 years old in good health and CMV-seronegative.

The chain employs TRBV30 and TRBJ1-5; possible D gene TRBD1, 6 bases. The CDR3 covers 13 residues. V was clipped by 4 bases and J by 4 bases, with 11 bases between them. CDR1 GTSNPN and CDR2 SVGIG come from the germline V gene (reference sequence). The CDR3 nucleotides read TGTGCCTGGACCGGACAGAATAATCAGCCCCAGCATTTT. This encodes CAWTGQNNQPQHF.

This clone was counted once. The chain links TRBV9 to TRBJ2-7; 11 positions match TRBD1. V shed 4 bases, J shed 6 bases, and the junction held 3 bases outside the gene matches. The length of the CDR3 is 13 residues. Germline V gene data show CDR1 as SGDLS and CDR2 as YYNGEE. DNA of the CDR3: TGTGCCAGCAGCTCCGGGACAGGGGGCGAGCAGTACTTC. Translating gives CASSSGTGGEQYF.

V usage is TRBV14 and J usage is TRBJ2-7, with 9 bases matching TRBD2. CDR1 and CDR2 (germline): SGHDN, FVKESK. The CDR3 has 15 amino acids. The J segment lost 9 bases and the V segment lost 2 bases, leaving 11 bases of the junction unmatched. This chain's CDR3 is CASSQYLAGPGWQYF. In nucleotides, the CDR3 is TGTGCCAGCAGCCAATACCTAGCGGGACCGGGATGGCAGTACTTC.

The chain joins TRBV10-3 to TRBJ2-1, with TRBD1 as a possible D gene (5 bases). Germline assignment: CDR1 ENHRY and CDR2 SYGVKD. The CDR3 is 16 amino acids. The germline V and J ends were trimmed by 0 bases and 8 bases, with 17 bases remaining between them. The CDR3 region has the DNA TGTGCCATCAGTGAGTCGGTAGCCATAAAAGGGGATGAGCAGTTCTTC. It encodes CAISESVAIKGDEQFF.

This clone was counted between two and nine times. This sequence joins TRBV10-3 and TRBJ1-1, with D perhaps TRBD1 (5 bases). CDR1 is ENHRY, CDR2 SYGVKD, per germline. V dropped 3 bases and J dropped 6 bases, with 11 bases sitting between them. This CDR3 spans 13 amino acids. The chain's CDR3 is CAISDLGEAEAFF. CDR3 bases: TGTGCCATCAGTGATCTGGGGGAGGCTGAAGCTTTCTTT.

The chain carries TRBV2 and TRBJ2-3, with 8 bases identical to TRBD1. J lost 5 bases, V lost 6 bases, and 7 bases had no gene match. Germline values: CDR1 SNHLY, CDR2 FYNNEI. The CDR3 loop spans 14 amino acids. The CDR3 DNA sequence: TGTGCCAGCAGCCCGACAGGGGCGGTAGATACGCAGTATTTT. This translates into CASSPTGAVDTQYF.

The chain employs TRBV20-1 and TRBJ2-7; TRBD2 might be the D (5 bases). CDR3 length equals 11 residues. Per the germline V gene, CDR1 is DFQATT and CDR2 is SNEGSKA (reference sequence). V gave up 1 base and J gave up 5 bases, with 6 bases separating them. The chain's CDR3 is CSARVRDEQYF. The CDR3 DNA follows: TGCAGTGCTAGAGTGCGGGACGAGCAGTACTTC.

This clone has just one count. The CDR3 DNA follows: TGTGCCAGCAGCCTGGACCTAGGGGAGGGGAATGAGCAGTTCTTC. As protein: CASSLDLGEGNEQFF. This chain links TRBV5-4 with TRBJ2-1; 7 bases are shared with TRBD2. The germline V gene has CDR1 SGHNT and CDR2 YYREEE (reference sequence). After removal of 4 bases from V and 7 bases from J, the junction contained 11 bases not matched to a gene. The CDR3 runs 15 residues. Together with reference TRBV5-4 and TRBJ2-1, the CDR3 gives the full variable domain: ETGVTQSPTHLIKTRGQQVTLRCSSQSGHNTVSWYQQALGQGPQFIFQYYREEENGRGNFPPRFSGLQFPNYSSELNVNALELDDSALYLCASSLDLGEGNEQFFGPGTRLTVL.

This clone was counted only a few times. This chain links TRBV6-6 with TRBJ1-1, with unresolved D. Germline assignment: CDR1 MNHNY and CDR2 SVGAGI (reference sequence). V was trimmed by 7 bases and J by 6 bases, leaving 15 bases between them. The CDR3 is made up of 13 amino acids. CDR3 DNA: TGTGCCAGCACATCACTGGAGGGCGCTGAAGCTTTCTTT. Protein product: CASTSLEGAEAFF.

The V and J genes are TRBV9 and TRBJ2-1; 8 nucleotides agree with TRBD2. CDR1 is SGDLS, CDR2 YYNGEE, per germline. The CDR3 contains 13 residues. Losses at the gene ends were 2 bases for V and 8 bases for J; bases not matched to a gene: 3. This CDR3 reads CASSVDSGDEQFF. CDR3 coding DNA: TGTGCCAGCAGCGTGGATAGCGGGGATGAGCAGTTCTTC.

CDR3 sequence reads: CASRRAGGGAEAFF. The CDR3, as DNA: TGTGCCAGCAGGAGAGCAGGGGGCGGAGCTGAAGCTTTCTTT. This chain links TRBV6-1 with TRBJ1-1; 8 positions agree with TRBD1. The germline V gene encodes CDR1 MNHNS and CDR2 SASEGT. CDR3 length: 14 amino acids. Trimming at V came to 6 bases and at J to 6 bases, leaving 9 bases not matched to a gene.

This clone was counted a single time. The rearrangement links TRBV6-1 to TRBJ2-7; a weak D match, TRBD1 (5 bases). V was shortened by 0 bases and J by 0 bases, with 9 bases between the two germline ends. Germline assignment: CDR1 MNHNS and CDR2 SASEGT. CDR3 length equals 15 residues. This CDR3 is CASSEAIGDSYEQYF. In DNA form, the CDR3 reads TGTGCCAGCAGTGAAGCGATAGGGGACTCCTACGAGCAGTACTTC.

The CDR3: CASSSTGKSPYEQYF. CDR3 sequence (DNA): TGTGCCAGCAGTTCTACAGGGAAGAGCCCCTACGAGCAGTACTTC. The chain links TRBV27 to TRBJ2-5; the D gene is possibly TRBD1 (6 bases). With the DNA end fitting TRBJ2-7 better, the J assignment may be wrong. This CDR3 is built from 15 residues. From germline, CDR1 is MNHEY and CDR2 SMNVEV (reference sequence).

The V gene is TRBV18, the J gene TRBJ2-3; D possibly corresponds to TRBD1 (6 bases). The CDR3 has 16 amino acids. Germline CDR1 reads KGHSH; CDR2 reads LQKENI. V lost 2 bases and J 0 bases, leaving 12 bases between the germline ends. The CDR3 nucleotides read TGTGCCAGCTCACCAAAGGGGGTCTCTAGCACAGATACGCAGTATTTT. Translation: CASSPKGVSSTDTQYF.

This clone was counted only a few times. V is TRBV2 and J is TRBJ2-3; 7 nucleotides match TRBD1. The CDR3 covers 15 residues. Germline values: CDR1 SNHLY, CDR2 FYNNEI. J lost 4 bases, V lost 5 bases, and 9 bases had no gene match. The CDR3 here is CASSKTGSHADTQYF. Here the CDR3 DNA reads TGTGCCAGCAGTAAGACAGGGAGTCATGCAGATACGCAGTATTTT.

V usage is TRBV11-3 and J usage is TRBJ1-5, with TRBD1 matching over 9 bases. The CDR3 extends over 17 amino acids. CDR1 SGHNT and CDR2 YENEEA come from the germline V gene. After removal of 3 bases from V and 3 bases from J, the junction contained 9 bases not matched to a gene. DNA of the CDR3: TGTGCCAGCAGCTTGAGATCGGACAGGGGCCCCAATCAGCCCCAGCATTTT. Its translation is CASSLRSDRGPNQPQHF.

This clone was found a few times. The rearrangement links TRBV19 to TRBJ2-5; 9 bases agree with TRBD2. CDR3 length: 15 residues. V lost 2 bases to trimming and J lost 1 base; unmatched junction nucleotides: 2. CDR1 is LNHDA, CDR2 SQIVND, per germline (reference sequence). CDR3 protein: CASSILAGSQETQYF. CDR3 sequence (DNA): TGTGCCAGTAGTATACTAGCGGGGAGCCAAGAGACCCAGTACTTC.

In the case of this clone: Other DNA sequences within the sample encode an identical CDR3. The chain is built from TRBV9 and TRBJ1-1, with D perhaps TRBD1 (5 bases). Germline loops: CDR1 SGDLS, CDR2 YYNGEE. This CDR3 is built from 15 residues. Trimming removed 0 bases at V and 0 bases at J, with 9 bases between. CDR3 amino acids: CASSVGTGLNTEAFF. As DNA, the CDR3 is TGTGCCAGCAGCGTAGGTACAGGATTGAACACTGAAGCTTTCTTT.

The rearrangement joins TRBV18 to TRBJ1-3; D ambiguous. With 2 bases removed from V and 0 bases from J, the gap between germline ends came to 8 bases. The germline V gene has CDR1 KGHSH and CDR2 LQKENI. The CDR3 spans 15 residues. The CDR3 DNA reads as TGTGCCAGCTCACCAGGGCAGCACTCTGGAAACACCATATATTTT. This codes for CASSPGQHSGNTIYF.

This clone was recorded a few times. The rearrangement uses TRBV5-1 and TRBJ1-1; no clear D gene. V shed 7 bases and J shed 4 bases, with 14 bases lying between them. This CDR3 has 13 amino acids. Germline V gene sequence: CDR1 SGHRS, CDR2 YFSETQ. CDR3 region: CASGLDVITEAFF. For the CDR3, the DNA is TGCGCCAGCGGACTGGACGTTATCACTGAAGCTTTCTTT.

As regards this clone: At one end the junction does not follow the germline gene, possibly because of a read error. This sequence joins TRBV10-3 and TRBJ2-2, with 13 positions matching TRBD2. CDR3 length equals 17 residues. Germline CDR1 reads ENHRY; CDR2 reads SYGVKD. The CDR3 DNA reads TGTGCCATCAGTTCCACCGGGACTAGCGGGAACACCGGGGAGCCGTTTTTT. This encodes CAISSTGTSGNTGEPFF.

The chain links TRBV2 to TRBJ2-7; tentative D call: TRBD1 (6 bases). CDR1 is SNHLY and CDR2 is FYNNEI in the germline V gene. The CDR3 contains 13 residues. The V and J ends lost 6 bases and 3 bases respectively, with 12 bases between them. CDR3 sequence: CASRSRDNYEQYF. CDR3 coding DNA: TGTGCCAGCAGATCCCGGGACAACTACGAGCAGTACTTC.

The rearrangement links TRBV4-1 to TRBJ1-1, with D hard to call. CDR1 is MGHRA, CDR2 YSYEKL, per germline. The CDR3 loop spans 11 amino acids. Trimming left V 1 base short and J 6 bases short, with 3 bases between. The CDR3 is CASSQGPEAFF. The CDR3 nucleotides read TGCGCCAGCAGCCAAGGGCCTGAAGCTTTCTTT.